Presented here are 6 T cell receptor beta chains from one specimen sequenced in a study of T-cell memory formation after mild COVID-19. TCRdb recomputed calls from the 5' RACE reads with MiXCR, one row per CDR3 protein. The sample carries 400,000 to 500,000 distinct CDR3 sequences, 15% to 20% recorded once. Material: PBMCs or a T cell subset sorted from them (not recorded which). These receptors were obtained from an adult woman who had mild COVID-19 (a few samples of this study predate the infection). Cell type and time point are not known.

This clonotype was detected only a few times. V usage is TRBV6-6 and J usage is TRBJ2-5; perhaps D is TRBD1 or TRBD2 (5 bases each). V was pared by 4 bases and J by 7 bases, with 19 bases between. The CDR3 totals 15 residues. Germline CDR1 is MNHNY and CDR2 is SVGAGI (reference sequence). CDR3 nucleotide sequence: TGTGCCAGCAGTTCCGGGACGGTGGGGCGTGTGACCCAGTACTTC. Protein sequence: CASSSGTVGRVTQYF.

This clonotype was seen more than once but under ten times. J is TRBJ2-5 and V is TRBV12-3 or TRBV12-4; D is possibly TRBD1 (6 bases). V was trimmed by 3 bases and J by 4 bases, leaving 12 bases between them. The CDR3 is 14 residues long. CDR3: CASSLQDSGETQYF. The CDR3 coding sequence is TGTGCCAGCAGTTTGCAGGACAGTGGAGAGACCCAGTACTTC.

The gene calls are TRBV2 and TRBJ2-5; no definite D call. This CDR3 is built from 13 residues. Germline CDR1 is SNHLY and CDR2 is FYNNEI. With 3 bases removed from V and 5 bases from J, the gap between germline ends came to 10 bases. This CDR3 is CASSENYSETQYF. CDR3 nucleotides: TGTGCCAGCAGTGAGAACTATTCGGAGACCCAGTACTTC.

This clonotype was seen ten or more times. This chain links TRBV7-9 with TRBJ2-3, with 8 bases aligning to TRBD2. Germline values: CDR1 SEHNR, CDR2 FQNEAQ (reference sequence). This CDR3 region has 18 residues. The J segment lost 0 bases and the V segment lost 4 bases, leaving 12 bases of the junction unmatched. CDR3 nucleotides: TGTGCCAGCAGCTCCCGGGGGGGAGGGCCAACTAGCACAGATACGCAGTATTTT. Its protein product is CASSSRGGGPTSTDTQYF.

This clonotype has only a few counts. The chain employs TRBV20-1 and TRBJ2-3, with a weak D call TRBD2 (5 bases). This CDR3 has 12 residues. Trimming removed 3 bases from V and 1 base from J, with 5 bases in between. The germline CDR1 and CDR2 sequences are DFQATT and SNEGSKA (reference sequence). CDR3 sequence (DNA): TGCAGTGCTAGCGGGGGCACAGATACGCAGTATTTT. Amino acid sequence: CSASGGTDTQYF.

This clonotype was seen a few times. The CDR3: CASGLASSYNEQFF. CDR3 coding DNA: TGTGCTAGTGGTCTTGCCAGCTCCTACAATGAGCAGTTCTTC. The J gene is TRBJ2-1, the V gene TRBV12-5; D is unresolved. V lost 5 bases and J 0 bases, leaving 8 bases between the germline ends. Germline lookup yields CDR1 LGHNT and CDR2 FRNRAP. The CDR3 length is 14 residues.